These T cell receptor beta chains were read from a single sample in a study of blood T cells in healthy people across ages. TCRdb re-called the 5' RACE reads through MiXCR, storing one row per CDR3 protein. Of 1.5 million to 2 million distinct CDR3 sequences listed, around half were seen once; the top ten hold roughly 2.1%. Material: blood. The source is a woman aged 40 to 50 in good health. Both conserved end residues are part of each CDR3. Fields, in order: J gene, D gene, V gene, clone size, CDR3 DNA, CDR3 protein. A D gene is named only where the DNA matches it firmly. The size entry is marked missing in some rows and otherwise reads once, few, many or a size class.

j_call: TRBJ2-7; d_call: NA; v_call: TRBV4-1; clone_size: few; cdr3_nt: TGCGCCAGCAGCCAAGATGGGGCTTCCCTCTACGAGCAGTACTTC; cdr3_aa: CASSQDGASLYEQYF
j_call: TRBJ1-5; d_call: NA; v_call: TRBV12-3/TRBV12-4; clone_size: NA; cdr3_nt: TGTGCCAGCAGATGGGGCACAAATAGCAATCAGCCCCAGCATTTT; cdr3_aa: CASRWGTNSNQPQHF
j_call: TRBJ2-4; d_call: NA; v_call: TRBV5-1; clone_size: NA; cdr3_nt: TGCGCCAGCAGCTTGGCCAGGGGAACTATAGCCAAAAACATTCAGTACTTC; cdr3_aa: CASSLARGTIAKNIQYF
j_call: TRBJ2-3; d_call: NA; v_call: TRBV7-3; clone_size: few; cdr3_nt: TGTGCCAGCAGCACGGACGGCACAGATACGCAGTATTTT; cdr3_aa: CASSTDGTDTQYF
j_call: TRBJ2-6; d_call: NA; v_call: TRBV7-2; clone_size: many; cdr3_nt: TGTGCCAGCAGCTTGGACGGGGCCAACGTCCTGACTTTC; cdr3_aa: CASSLDGANVLTF
j_call: TRBJ2-3; d_call: NA; v_call: TRBV6-2/TRBV6-3; clone_size: NA; cdr3_nt: TGTGCCAGCAGTTACTCCCCCCGGCTTCACACAGATACGCAGTATTTT; cdr3_aa: CASSYSPRLHTDTQYF
j_call: TRBJ2-5; d_call: TRBD2; v_call: TRBV20-1; clone_size: NA; cdr3_nt: TGCAGTGCCGTCCCCCTGGCGGGGGGTCAAGAGACCCAGTACTTC; cdr3_aa: CSAVPLAGGQETQYF
j_call: TRBJ2-6; d_call: TRBD2; v_call: TRBV6-4; clone_size: NA; cdr3_nt: TGTGCCAGCAGTCTCCGTCCGGGACTAGCGGCCGTTCGCTCTGGGGCCAACGTCCTGACTTTC; cdr3_aa: CASSLRPGLAAVRSGANVLTF
j_call: TRBJ2-3; d_call: NA; v_call: TRBV4-3; clone_size: few; cdr3_nt: TGCGCCAGCAGCCAAGATAAACGGAAAGCTAGCACAGATACGCAGTATTTT; cdr3_aa: CASSQDKRKASTDTQYF
j_call: TRBJ2-7; d_call: TRBD1; v_call: TRBV12-3/TRBV12-4; clone_size: few; cdr3_nt: TGTGCCAGCAGCTCCGGGACAGGGATAACCTGGAGCTCCTACGAGCAGTACTTC; cdr3_aa: CASSSGTGITWSSYEQYF
j_call: TRBJ1-6; d_call: TRBD1; v_call: TRBV12-3/TRBV12-4; clone_size: once; cdr3_nt: TGTGCCAGCAGCGGGACAGGGAGTACTTCACCCCTCCACTTT; cdr3_aa: CASSGTGSTSPLHF
j_call: TRBJ2-3; d_call: NA; v_call: TRBV27; clone_size: NA; cdr3_nt: TGTGCCAGCAGTTTACTAATTGGGGGAGATACGCAGTATTTT; cdr3_aa: CASSLLIGGDTQYF
j_call: TRBJ1-1; d_call: TRBD1; v_call: TRBV15; clone_size: NA; cdr3_nt: TGTGCCACCAGCAGGAAGGGACAGGACACTGAAGCTTTCTTT; cdr3_aa: CATSRKGQDTEAFF
j_call: TRBJ2-7; d_call: NA; v_call: TRBV2; clone_size: NA; cdr3_nt: TGTGCCAGCAGTGACGGTTTTAACTCCTACGAGCAGTACTTC; cdr3_aa: CASSDGFNSYEQYF
j_call: TRBJ2-1; d_call: NA; v_call: TRBV15; clone_size: NA; cdr3_nt: TGTGCCACCAGCAGAGGAAGGAACAGCGACTACGAGCAGTTCTTC; cdr3_aa: CATSRGRNSDYEQFF
j_call: TRBJ2-1; d_call: NA; v_call: TRBV20-1; clone_size: NA; cdr3_nt: TGCAGTGCTAGAGATAGGTTGAGGGGGGGCCTCAATGAGCAGTTCTTC; cdr3_aa: CSARDRLRGGLNEQFF
j_call: TRBJ2-7; d_call: NA; v_call: TRBV20-1; clone_size: NA; cdr3_nt: TGCAGTGCTATTCCGGGGTACTTC; cdr3_aa: CSAIPGYF
j_call: TRBJ2-1; d_call: TRBD2; v_call: TRBV7-4; clone_size: NA; cdr3_nt: TGTGCCAGCAGCTTAGGGGCTAGCGGGGGTCACAGCTCCTACAATGAGCAGTTCTTC; cdr3_aa: CASSLGASGGHSSYNEQFF
j_call: TRBJ2-1; d_call: TRBD2; v_call: TRBV7-2; clone_size: few; cdr3_nt: TGTGCCAGCAGCTTAGCGGTCGGCGGGGGCTACAATGAGCAGTTCTTC; cdr3_aa: CASSLAVGGGYNEQFF
j_call: TRBJ2-5; d_call: NA; v_call: TRBV4-2; clone_size: many; cdr3_nt: TGTGCCAGCAGCCAAGATTCCAGGGCAGAGACCCAGTACTTC; cdr3_aa: CASSQDSRAETQYF
j_call: TRBJ2-7; d_call: TRBD1; v_call: TRBV25-1; clone_size: NA; cdr3_nt: TGTGCCAGCAGCGACAACAGGGGCTCCTACAATGAGCAGTACTTC; cdr3_aa: CASSDNRGSYNEQYF
j_call: TRBJ2-3; d_call: NA; v_call: TRBV28; clone_size: NA; cdr3_nt: TGTGCCAGCAGTTTCGATAGGGCAGACACAGATACGCAGTATTTT; cdr3_aa: CASSFDRADTDTQYF